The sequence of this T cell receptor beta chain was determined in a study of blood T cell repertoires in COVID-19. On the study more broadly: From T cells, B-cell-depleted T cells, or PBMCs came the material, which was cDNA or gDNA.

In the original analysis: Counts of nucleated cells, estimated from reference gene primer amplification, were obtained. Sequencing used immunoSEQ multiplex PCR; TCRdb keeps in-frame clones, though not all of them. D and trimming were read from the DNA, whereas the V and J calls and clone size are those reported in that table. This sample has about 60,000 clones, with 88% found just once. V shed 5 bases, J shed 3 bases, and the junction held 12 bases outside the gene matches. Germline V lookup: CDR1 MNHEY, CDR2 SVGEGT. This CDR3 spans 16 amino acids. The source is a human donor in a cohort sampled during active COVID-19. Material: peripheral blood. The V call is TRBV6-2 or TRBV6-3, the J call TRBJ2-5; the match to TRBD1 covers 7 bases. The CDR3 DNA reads TGTGCCAGCAGTACGGACAGGCCCGAAGGGGAAGAGACCCAGTACTTC. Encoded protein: CASSTDRPEGEETQYF.